This entry features one T cell receptor (beta chain) sequence. Here immunoSEQ multiplex PCR was the method, and the copy in TCRdb shows in-frame clones only, minus some. Altogether 35,000 to 40,000 clones are present, approximately 86% being singletons, with the ten largest covering roughly a quarter. Time point of the sample: peripheral blood 6 weeks after treatment start. Locally advanced or metastatic urothelial carcinoma affected all patients. Per-patient samples, pretreatment and on-treatment, numbered 1 to 8. The data were obtained in a study of PD-L1 blockade in urothelial cancer. Study information: Prior chemotherapy ranged from 0 to 3 regimens per patient.

The CDR3 is made up of 13 amino acids. From germline, CDR1 is LNHNV and CDR2 YYDKDF (reference sequence). V lost 0 bases and J 8 bases, leaving 8 bases between the germline ends. The V gene is TRBV15, the J gene TRBJ2-1, with unresolved D. The specimen comprised PBMCs, sampled around atezolizumab (anti-PD-L1) treatment. The sequence was obtained from a man aged 55 to 70 with urothelial cancer. The CDR3 DNA follows: TGTGCCACCAGCAGAGATAGTCGGGATGAGCAGTTCTTC. This codes for CATSRDSRDEQFF.